Presented here are 24 T cell receptor beta chains from one specimen sequenced in a study of cytomegalovirus exposure and HLA in healthy donors. The primer mix had 60 Vbeta and 13 Jbeta primers. Some clones are missing from TCRdb's copy, which holds only in-frame ones; the method was immunoSEQ multiplex PCR. The sample holds about 73,000 clones, 67% seen once. Sequenced material: PBMCs. These receptors all come from a woman between 50 and 59 years old in good health and CMV-seropositive.

This clone turned up a few times. The same CDR3 is also encoded by other DNA sequences in this sample. V is TRBV6-4 and J is TRBJ1-2, with TRBD1 matching over 10 bases. V lost 2 bases to trimming and J lost 1 base; unmatched junction nucleotides: 13. Germline V gives CDR1 MRHNA, CDR2 SNTAGT. The CDR3 is 19 amino acids. CDR3 protein: CASSDKSEGQGKGNYGYTF. Here the CDR3 DNA reads TGTGCCAGCAGTGACAAGTCGGAGGGACAGGGGAAGGGTAACTATGGCTACACCTTC.

This chain connects TRBV30 to TRBJ1-6; D remains ambiguous. CDR3 length: 15 residues. V lost 5 bases and J 0 bases, leaving 11 bases between the germline ends. Germline V lookup: CDR1 GTSNPN, CDR2 SVGIG (reference sequence). The CDR3: CAWSVWSSYNSPLHF. The CDR3 nucleotides are TGTGCCTGGTCTGTTTGGAGCTCCTATAATTCACCCCTCCACTTT.

The V gene is TRBV5-5, the J gene TRBJ1-5, with 8 bases identical to TRBD1. V gave up 9 bases and J gave up 4 bases; unmatched junction bases: 12. There are 15 residues in the CDR3. Germline V gives CDR1 SGHKS, CDR2 YYEKEE (reference sequence). Here the CDR3 reads CAKPDREWTNQPQHF. CDR3 bases: TGTGCCAAACCGGACAGGGAATGGACGAATCAGCCCCAGCATTTT.

V is TRBV2 and J is TRBJ1-5, with D hard to call. The germline CDR1 and CDR2 sequences are SNHLY and FYNNEI. V was trimmed by 10 bases and J by 5 bases, leaving 15 bases between them. This CDR3 spans 13 amino acids. The CDR3 DNA follows: TGTGCCACCACGACCAACCAGGATCAGCCCCAGCATTTT. Amino acid sequence: CATTTNQDQPQHF.

The chain carries TRBV7-9 and TRBJ1-2; no clear D. From germline, CDR1 is SEHNR and CDR2 FQNEAQ (reference sequence). CDR3 length: 14 amino acids. V lost 1 base, J lost 5 bases, and 11 bases lay in between. CDR3 region: CASSLVQLQYGYTF. For the CDR3, the DNA is TGTGCCAGCAGCTTAGTACAGCTCCAGTATGGCTACACCTTC.

V gene TRBV5-4 combines with J gene TRBJ1-2; 7 nucleotides match TRBD1. V was pared by 3 bases and J by 5 bases, with 7 bases of the junction left unmatched. The germline V gene encodes CDR1 SGHNT and CDR2 YYREEE (reference sequence). CDR3 length: 14 amino acids. In DNA, the CDR3 is TGTGCCAGCAGCTCCCATCGGGACAGATATGGCTACACCTTC. This codes for CASSSHRDRYGYTF.

V and J are TRBV2 and TRBJ1-4, with TRBD1 as a possible D gene (5 bases). Germline V gives CDR1 SNHLY, CDR2 FYNNEI. This CDR3 is 15 amino acids long. The V end lost 5 bases, the J end lost 1 base, and 11 bases lay between the germline ends. DNA for the CDR3: TGTGCCAGCAGTTCCGGGGGGGAAACTAATGAAAAACTGTTTTTT. Its translation: CASSSGGETNEKLFF.

This clone was seen more than once but under ten times. The V gene is TRBV6-1, the J gene TRBJ2-5; D perhaps matches TRBD2 (5 bases). The CDR3 length is 13 residues. Looked up from germline, CDR1 is MNHNS and CDR2 is SASEGT. Trimming stripped 6 bases from V and 4 bases from J, with 12 bases between. CDR3 in DNA: TGTGCCAGCAGACCTCGACGGGGAGAGACCCAGTACTTC. Translating it yields CASRPRRGETQYF.

J is TRBJ2-7 and V is TRBV5-1; 10 positions match TRBD2. The V gene end was trimmed by 5 bases and the J gene end by 3 bases; junction bases not matched to a gene: 5. The CDR3 has 14 residues. Germline V gives CDR1 SGHRS, CDR2 YFSETQ. CDR3 nucleotides: TGCGCCAGCAGACCTTCTAGCGGGGGCTACGAGCAGTACTTC. Amino acids: CASRPSSGGYEQYF.

This chain joins TRBV19 and TRBJ2-5; 7 nucleotides align to TRBD2. J gave up 4 bases and V 2 bases, and 7 bases lay outside the gene matches. Per germline, CDR1 LNHDA and CDR2 SQIVND (reference sequence). The CDR3 runs to 15 residues. The CDR3 loop is CASSITSDLGETQYF. CDR3 nucleotide sequence: TGTGCCAGTAGTATAACTAGCGATTTGGGAGAGACCCAGTACTTC. Full variable domain (remainder filled in from reference TRBV19 and TRBJ2-5): DGGITQSPKYLFRKEGQNVTLSCEQNLNHDAMYWYRQDPGQGLRLIYYSQIVNDFQKGDIAEGYSVSREKKESFPLTVTSAQKNPTAFYLCASSITSDLGETQYFGPGTRLLVL.

The V and J genes are TRBV27 and TRBJ2-7; 14 bases are a match to TRBD2. Germline V lookup: CDR1 MNHEY, CDR2 SMNVEV (reference sequence). The CDR3 runs 15 residues. J gave up 7 bases and V 6 bases, and 8 bases lay outside the gene matches. CDR3 in amino acids: CASRQGLAGAGEQYV. The CDR3 bases are TGTGCCAGCAGGCAGGGACTAGCGGGGGCGGGGGAGCAGTACGTC.

This clone appeared a few times. The CDR3 region is CASSSQTTGGTEAFF. CDR3 nucleotide sequence: TGTGCCAGCAGTTCACAAACTACAGGGGGCACTGAAGCTTTCTTT. The V gene is TRBV28, the J gene TRBJ1-1; 8 bases fit TRBD1. With V trimmed by 4 bases and J by 4 bases, 8 bases remained unmatched. CDR3 size: 15 residues. CDR1 is MDHEN, CDR2 SYDVKM, per germline.

This clone was seen a few times. The chain joins TRBV5-3 to TRBJ1-4, with TRBD1 identical over 7 bases. TRBV5-3 is placed among ORFs of uncertain function. The length of the CDR3 is 17 residues. Losses at the gene ends were 6 bases for V and 5 bases for J; bases not matched to a gene: 16. The CDR3 loop reads CARTLGDSPVLNEKLFF. Here the CDR3 DNA reads TGTGCCAGAACTTTGGGGGACAGCCCCGTTTTAAATGAAAAACTGTTTTTT.

Written as DNA, the CDR3 is TGTGCCAGCAGTTACTCCGGTCGGACGGGGGGGTATGGCTACACCTTC. It specifies CASSYSGRTGGYGYTF. This chain joins TRBV6-6 and TRBJ1-2; maybe TRBD1 (5 bases). V lost 0 bases and J 5 bases, leaving 16 bases between the germline ends. Germline CDR1 and CDR2: MNHNY and SVGAGI (reference sequence). CDR3 length: 16 amino acids.

The chain recombines TRBV29-1 with TRBJ2-3; TRBD1 matches 10 bases. The CDR3 covers 14 residues. V shed 1 base, J shed 5 bases, and the junction held 3 bases outside the gene matches. Germline V lookup: CDR1 SQVTM, CDR2 ANQGSEA. In DNA, the CDR3 is TGCAGCGTTGAAGGACAGGGGGCAGAAGATACGCAGTATTTT. It is translated as CSVEGQGAEDTQYF.

The chain combines TRBV7-9 with TRBJ2-1; 9 bases agree with TRBD2. This CDR3 is built from 15 residues. Losses at the gene ends were 1 base for V and 6 bases for J; bases not matched to a gene: 4. The germline V gene has CDR1 SEHNR and CDR2 FQNEAQ (reference sequence). The CDR3: CASSLEAGGRNEQFF. As DNA, the CDR3 is TGTGCCAGCAGCTTAGAAGCGGGGGGCCGCAATGAGCAGTTCTTC.

The V call is TRBV9, the J call TRBJ2-7; TRBD1 agrees at 7 bases. Germline loops: CDR1 SGDLS, CDR2 YYNGEE. This CDR3 region has 14 residues. Unmatched junction bases numbered 4, after V lost 0 bases and J lost 4 bases. The CDR3 DNA reads TGTGCCAGCAGCGTAGTAGGGGGCAGGTACGAGCAGTACTTC. Encoded protein: CASSVVGGRYEQYF.

The CDR3 region is CASSHPRGDTEAFF. The CDR3, as DNA: TGTGCCAGCAGCCACCCCAGGGGCGACACTGAAGCTTTCTTT. This rearrangement joins TRBV7-6 to TRBJ1-1; TRBD1 is a possible D gene (6 bases). The CDR3 has 14 amino acids. V was pared by 5 bases and J by 3 bases, with 13 bases between. Per the germline V gene, CDR1 is SGHVS and CDR2 is FNYEAQ.

This chain joins TRBV6-1 and TRBJ1-3; D unresolved. The length of the CDR3 is 13 residues. In germline, CDR1 is MNHNS, CDR2 SASEGT. The V gene lost 5 bases and the J gene lost 11 bases, with 16 bases spanning the gap. The CDR3 nucleotides read TGTGCCAGCAGTCCAAGCAGTCCCGGGGCCATATATTTT. The encoded protein is CASSPSSPGAIYF.

The sample holds one count of this clone. The V gene is TRBV9, the J gene TRBJ1-2; the D is unclear. The germline gives CDR1 SGDLS, CDR2 YYNGEE. This CDR3 spans 14 amino acids. Trimming pared 0 bases from V and 8 bases from J, leaving 14 bases between. The CDR3 spells CASSVGQFEEGYTF. CDR3 nucleotide sequence: TGTGCCAGCAGCGTAGGTCAGTTCGAAGAAGGCTACACCTTC.

This chain uses TRBV6-1 with TRBJ1-1; D uncertain. The ends were cut back, 5 bases at V and 0 bases at J, with 10 bases in the middle. CDR3 length equals 14 residues. Germline V gene sequence: CDR1 MNHNS, CDR2 SASEGT. CDR3 sequence (DNA): TGTGCCAGCAGTTCGAGAACCCTGAACACTGAAGCTTTCTTT. Encoded protein: CASSSRTLNTEAFF.

V is TRBV7-6 and J is TRBJ2-5, with D uncertain. V was trimmed by 6 bases and J by 5 bases, leaving 13 bases between them. Per the germline V gene, CDR1 is SGHVS and CDR2 is FNYEAQ. This CDR3 has 13 amino acids. The CDR3 nucleotides read TGTGCCAGCAGTTATACTCCGCGGGAGACCCAGTACTTC. It encodes CASSYTPRETQYF.

This clone was picked up a small number of times. V usage is TRBV7-3 and J usage is TRBJ2-2; D unclear. Per the germline V gene, CDR1 is SGHTA and CDR2 is FQGTGA. The CDR3 length is 14 residues. Trimming took off 0 bases at V and 0 bases at J, with 2 bases between the two ends. The DNA of the CDR3 is TGTGCCAGCAGCTTAACCACGAACACCGGGGAGCTGTTTTTT. This gives the protein CASSLTTNTGELFF. The whole variable domain, remainder taken from reference TRBV7-3 and TRBJ2-2, is GAGVSQTPSNKVTEKGKYVELRCDPISGHTALYWYRQSLGQGPEFLIYFQGTGAADDSGLPNDRFFAVRPEGSVSTLKIQRTERGDSAVYLCASSLTTNTGELFFGEGSRLTVL.

There are a few counts of this clone. This chain connects TRBV19 to TRBJ1-3, with 10 bases identical to TRBD1. CDR1 and CDR2 from the germline V gene are LNHDA and SQIVND (reference sequence). The CDR3 is 17 amino acids. The trim removed 5 bases at V and 9 bases at J, leaving 16 bases unmatched. The CDR3 sequence is CASSSIREGQGRITIYF. CDR3 sequence (DNA): TGTGCCAGTAGTTCAATCCGGGAGGGACAGGGGAGAATCACCATATATTTT. The variable domain in full, completed from reference TRBV19 and TRBJ1-3, reads DGGITQSPKYLFRKEGQNVTLSCEQNLNHDAMYWYRQDPGQGLRLIYYSQIVNDFQKGDIAEGYSVSREKKESFPLTVTSAQKNPTAFYLCASSSIREGQGRITIYFGEGSWLTVV.